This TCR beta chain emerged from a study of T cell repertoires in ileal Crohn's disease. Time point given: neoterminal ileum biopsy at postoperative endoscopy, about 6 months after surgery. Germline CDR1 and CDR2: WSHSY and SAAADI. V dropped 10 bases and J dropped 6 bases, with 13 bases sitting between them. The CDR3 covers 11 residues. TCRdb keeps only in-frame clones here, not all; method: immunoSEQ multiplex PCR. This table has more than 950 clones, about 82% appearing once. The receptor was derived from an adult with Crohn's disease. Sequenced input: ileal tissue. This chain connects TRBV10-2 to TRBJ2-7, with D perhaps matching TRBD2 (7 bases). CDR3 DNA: TGCGCCATCCTGGGGGGGCTCGAGCAGTACTTC. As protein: CAILGGLEQYF.